This T cell receptor beta chain originates from a study of blood T cell repertoires in COVID-19. Turning to the study itself: Italy, Spain and the United States were the sources of the convalescent and acute COVID-19 samples. PBMCs, B-cell-depleted T cells, or T cells provided the cDNA or gDNA that made up the material.

The V gene's germline CDR1 is SGHNT and CDR2 YYREEE (reference sequence). V lost 5 bases, J lost 1 base, and 14 bases lay in between. This CDR3 is 15 amino acids long. Methods used by the authors: Amplifying reference gene primers gave estimates of nucleated cell counts. Sequencing was performed with immunoSEQ multiplex PCR; in TCRdb, only in-frame clones are kept and a portion is missing. V, J and clone size are taken as reported in that table, and D and trimming were inferred from the DNA itself. The table has roughly 70,000 clones, more than 75% seen once; the top ten hold around 1.3%. This clonotype was obtained from a human donor in a cohort sampled during active COVID-19. The chain carries TRBV5-4 and TRBJ2-3; tentatively, D is TRBD2 (5 bases). Sequencing was done on a sample of peripheral blood. CDR3 protein: CASSSGITGTDTQYF. CDR3 DNA sequence: TGTGCCAGCAGTTCCGGGATAACAGGCACAGATACGCAGTATTTT.